Shown below are 14 T cell receptor beta chains from a single sample sequenced in a study of radiotherapy plus CTLA-4 blockade in lung cancer. TCRdb's copy holds only in-frame clones and misses some; the assay was immunoSEQ multiplex PCR. The table lists some 32,000 clones, approximately 78% of them singletons, with 20% to 25% in the top ten. The sequencing used peripheral blood, collected from a patient treated with radiotherapy plus ipilimumab. These receptors all stem from a human donor with non-small cell lung cancer that progressed on radiotherapy plus ipilimumab.

The genes are TRBV9 and TRBJ2-1, with 13 bases fitting TRBD2. Losses at the gene ends were 4 bases for V and 4 bases for J; bases not matched to a gene: 8. The germline CDR1 and CDR2 sequences are SGDLS and YYNGEE. This CDR3 is built from 17 residues. CDR3 nucleotide sequence: TGTGCCAGCAGCCCCAGGACTAGCGGGGGTAATTACAATGAGCAGTTCTTC. It is translated as CASSPRTSGGNYNEQFF. Together with reference TRBV9 and TRBJ2-1, the CDR3 gives the full variable domain: DSGVTQTPKHLITATGQRVTLRCSPRSGDLSVYWYQQSLDQGLQFLIQYYNGEERAKGNILERFSAQQFPDLHSELNLSSLELGDSALYFCASSPRTSGGNYNEQFFGPGTRLTVL.

This clone showed up just once. The chain links TRBV5-1 to TRBJ2-1, with D possibly matching TRBD1 (5 bases). Germline values: CDR1 SGHRS, CDR2 YFSETQ. The V and J ends lost 4 bases and 1 base respectively, with 24 bases between them. The CDR3 has 19 amino acids. The CDR3 loop reads CASSPTPQGLRSSYNEQFF. Here the CDR3 DNA reads TGCGCCAGCAGCCCCACCCCGCAGGGTTTGCGTAGTTCCTACAATGAGCAGTTCTTC.

The chain joins TRBV5-6 to TRBJ1-2; D not resolved. The germline gives CDR1 SGHDT, CDR2 YYEEEE. The CDR3 has 13 residues. V was cut by 2 bases and J by 7 bases, with 12 bases left in between. The DNA of the CDR3 is TGTGCCAGCAGCTTTCCCGGAACTATTGGCTACACCTTC. Translation: CASSFPGTIGYTF.

The chain couples TRBV10-3 to TRBJ1-4, with D possibly being TRBD1 (6 bases). V was clipped by 3 bases and J by 5 bases, with 7 bases between them. This CDR3 has 13 residues. Looked up from germline, CDR1 is ENHRY and CDR2 is SYGVKD. The CDR3 sequence is CAISERGNEKLFF. CDR3 DNA sequence: TGTGCCATCAGTGAAAGGGGGAATGAAAAACTGTTTTTT.

The chain joins TRBV7-2 to TRBJ2-5, with TRBD1 identical over 9 bases. Germline V lookup: CDR1 SGHTA, CDR2 FQGNSA. V lost 3 bases to trimming and J lost 2 bases; unmatched junction nucleotides: 7. The CDR3 extends over 16 amino acids. CDR3 DNA sequence: TGTGCCAGCAGCTTGGTGGGACAGGGTACTCAAGAGACCCAGTACTTC. This sequence encodes CASSLVGQGTQETQYF.

The chain links TRBV7-2 to TRBJ1-2; 9 nucleotides align to TRBD1. CDR3 size: 14 residues. Trimming at V came to 4 bases and at J to 4 bases, leaving 4 bases not matched to a gene. Per germline, CDR1 SGHTA and CDR2 FQGNSA. The CDR3 reads CASSSLTGGYGYTF. The CDR3 DNA reads TGTGCCAGCAGCTCATTGACAGGGGGCTATGGCTACACCTTC.

The chain joins TRBV7-8 to TRBJ2-3, with 9 nucleotides matching TRBD2. This CDR3 contains 17 residues. Germline trimming cut 6 bases from V and 2 bases from J; bases unmatched to any gene: 12. Germline V CDR1 and CDR2: SGHVS, FQNEAQ. The CDR3: CASSSTASGGPTDTQYF. CDR3 DNA sequence: TGTGCCAGCAGTTCAACCGCCAGCGGGGGGCCCACAGATACGCAGTATTTT.

This sequence joins TRBV5-1 and TRBJ2-1; the match to TRBD2 covers 12 bases. The V gene's germline CDR1 is SGHRS and CDR2 YFSETQ. This CDR3 comprises 16 residues. V shed 4 bases and J 7 bases; nucleotides not matched to a gene: 9. CDR3 amino acids: CASSPGPSGGVNEQFF. CDR3 sequence (DNA): TGCGCCAGCAGCCCGGGCCCTAGCGGGGGGGTAAATGAGCAGTTCTTC.

There are a few counts of this clone. The V call is TRBV2, the J call TRBJ1-5; D is unclear. The ends were cut back, 5 bases at V and 2 bases at J, with 13 bases in the middle. CDR3 length: 15 amino acids. Germline lookup yields CDR1 SNHLY and CDR2 FYNNEI. The CDR3 nucleotides read TGTGCCAGCAGTCCCCCCGGGGTCGGCAATCAGCCCCAGCATTTT. As protein: CASSPPGVGNQPQHF.

V and J are TRBV9 and TRBJ2-5, with 14 positions matching TRBD2. The CDR3 length is 17 residues. Trimming at V came to 0 bases and at J to 4 bases, leaving 5 bases not matched to a gene. From germline, CDR1 is SGDLS and CDR2 YYNGEE. CDR3 protein: CASSVGGLAGVGETQYF. The CDR3 DNA sequence: TGTGCCAGCAGCGTAGGGGGACTAGCGGGGGTAGGAGAGACCCAGTACTTC.

The chain carries TRBV18 and TRBJ1-1, with D unclear. The V end lost 5 bases, the J end lost 4 bases, and 8 bases lay between the germline ends. Germline V gene lookup returns CDR1 KGHSH and CDR2 LQKENI. CDR3 length equals 12 residues. CDR3 sequence: CASSSGGTEAFF. The DNA for the CDR3 is TGTGCCAGCTCATCAGGAGGCACTGAAGCTTTCTTT.

The rearrangement joins TRBV5-6 to TRBJ2-4, with 9 bases aligning to TRBD1. CDR1 is SGHDT, CDR2 YYEEEE, per germline. With 10 bases clipped from V and 6 bases from J, the junction kept 11 bases outside the gene matches. This CDR3 has 14 residues. The CDR3 sequence: CACRQGVCGNIQYF. The CDR3 DNA reads as TGTGCCTGCCGACAGGGGGTATGCGGAAACATTCAGTACTTC.

J is TRBJ2-3 and V is TRBV4-2; no definite D call. This CDR3 region has 16 residues. The germline V gene encodes CDR1 LGHNA and CDR2 YNFKEQ. V was clipped by 0 bases and J by 1 base, with 11 bases between them. DNA of the CDR3: TGTGCCAGCAGCCAAGATAGCCGATCACGCACAGATACGCAGTATTTT. Translated: CASSQDSRSRTDTQYF.

The chain employs TRBV9 and TRBJ1-3; no clear D. V was trimmed by 0 bases and J by 0 bases, leaving 13 bases between them. The germline CDR1 and CDR2 sequences are SGDLS and YYNGEE. The CDR3 sequence is 17 residues long. The CDR3 here is CASSVGPGEGSGNTIYF. CDR3 DNA sequence: TGTGCCAGCAGCGTAGGTCCTGGCGAGGGCTCTGGAAACACCATATATTTT.